This TCR beta chain was found in a study of CXCR3-negative and CXCR3-positive naive CD8 T cells. Carrying UMI labels, the TRB cDNA libraries were prepared through 5' RACE. TCRdb reprocessed the 5' RACE reads; each CDR3 protein has one entry and no DNA is given. The table for this sample gives thousands of distinct CDR3 sequences. The CDR3 has 14 amino acids. Germline V gene lookup returns CDR1 SGHTA and CDR2 FQGNSA. The receptor was isolated from a human donor in good health. Some clones in this sample may be carry-over from other donors' samples. Sequenced: naive CXCR3- CD8+ T cells from blood. Documented subset: CD45RO-CCR7+CD27+CD95- naive CD8+ T cells lacking CXCR3 (TNR3-). The chain couples TRBV7-2 to TRBJ1-4. CDR3: CASSLGVANEKLFF.